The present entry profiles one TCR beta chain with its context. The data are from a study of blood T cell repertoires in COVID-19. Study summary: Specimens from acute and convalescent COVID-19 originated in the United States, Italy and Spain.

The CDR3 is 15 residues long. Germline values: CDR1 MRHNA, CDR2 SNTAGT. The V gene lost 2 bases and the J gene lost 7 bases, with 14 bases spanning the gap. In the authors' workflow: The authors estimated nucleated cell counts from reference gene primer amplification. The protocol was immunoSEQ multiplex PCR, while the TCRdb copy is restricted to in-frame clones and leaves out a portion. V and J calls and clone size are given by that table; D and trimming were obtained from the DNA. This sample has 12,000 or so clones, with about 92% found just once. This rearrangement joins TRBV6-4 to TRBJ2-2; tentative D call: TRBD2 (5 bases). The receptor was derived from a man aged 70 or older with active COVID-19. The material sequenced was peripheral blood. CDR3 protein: CASSDPVASHGELFF. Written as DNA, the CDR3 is TGTGCCAGCAGTGACCCAGTAGCGAGCCACGGGGAGCTGTTTTTT.